The 7 T cell receptor beta chains below were found in one sample sequenced in a study of T-cell reconstitution after alpha-beta-depleted transplantation in children. TCRbeta library construction was performed incorporating unique molecular identifiers. Via MiXCR, TCRdb re-called the PCR reads, giving one row per CDR3 protein. The data contain approximately 420,000 distinct CDR3 sequences, under 13% of them singletons. Sequenced material: PBMCs from the stem cell graft donor, taken from the stem cell graft. All receptors come from a human donor who donated a stem cell graft to a child with acute myeloid leukemia.

This clonotype came up many times. The V call is TRBV6-1, the J call TRBJ2-5; 9 bases fit TRBD2. From germline, CDR1 is MNHNS and CDR2 SASEGT. This CDR3 has 16 residues. Germline trimming cut 7 bases from V and 1 base from J; bases unmatched to any gene: 10. CDR3 loop: CASTLGLAGIQETQYF. As DNA, the CDR3 is TGTGCCAGCACCCTGGGGCTAGCGGGAATCCAAGAGACCCAGTACTTC.

The chain joins TRBV5-1 to TRBJ1-2; 9 bases agree with TRBD1. V shed 2 bases and J 0 bases; nucleotides not matched to a gene: 2. CDR3 length: 15 amino acids. CDR1 and CDR2 (germline): SGHRS, YFSETQ. The CDR3: CASSLDRGSNYGYTF. The CDR3 coding sequence is TGCGCCAGCAGCTTAGACAGGGGGTCTAACTATGGCTACACCTTC. Looking up the rest from reference TRBV5-1 and TRBJ1-2 gives the full variable domain: KAGVTQTPRYLIKTRGQQVTLSCSPISGHRSVSWYQQTPGQGLQFLFEYFSETQRNKGNFPGRFSGRQFSNSRSEMNVSTLELGDSALYLCASSLDRGSNYGYTFGSGTRLTVV.

This clonotype appeared many times. The V and J genes are TRBV29-1 and TRBJ2-7; a possible D gene is TRBD2 (6 bases). Germline CDR1 is SQVTM and CDR2 is ANQGSEA. The CDR3 loop spans 12 amino acids. Trimming took 4 bases from V and 1 from J, leaving 8 bases between them. This CDR3 reads CSVVAGSYEQYF. CDR3 nucleotide sequence: TGCAGCGTTGTGGCGGGATCCTACGAGCAGTACTTC.

To note about this clonotype: One junction end does not reproduce the germline sequence, and a read error may be involved. The chain carries TRBV20-1 and TRBJ2-5; 7 bases are a match to TRBD1. The CDR3 totals 12 residues. Germline V CDR1 and CDR2: DFQATT, SNEGSKA (reference sequence). The CDR3 loop is CSARVSRGYIHF. CDR3 DNA sequence: TGCAGTGCTAGAGTTTCCAGGGGGTATATTCACTTC.

This clonotype was observed a few times. The genes are TRBV7-6 and TRBJ2-2, with D possibly TRBD2 on 6 matching bases. The germline V gene has CDR1 SGHVS and CDR2 FNYEAQ. The CDR3 has 14 amino acids. Trimming took off 4 bases at V and 6 bases at J, with 12 bases between the two ends. In DNA, the CDR3 is TGTGCCAGCAGCTCAACTTGGGGGGCCGGGGAGCTGTTTTTT. Its translation: CASSSTWGAGELFF.

This clonotype has just a few counts. The chain employs TRBV6-5 and TRBJ1-2; D gene uncertain. The CDR3 totals 16 residues. Trimming took 0 bases from V and 8 from J, leaving 19 bases between them. Germline lookup yields CDR1 MNHEY and CDR2 SVGAGI. CDR3 nucleotides: TGTGCCAGCAGTTACTCGGTCTTGTTGGGGATCTCGGGCTACACCTTC. It codes for CASSYSVLLGISGYTF.

This clonotype was counted a few times. This sequence joins TRBV12-3 or TRBV12-4 and TRBJ2-3; 12 bases match TRBD2. J lost 0 bases, V lost 5 bases, and 3 bases had no gene match. This CDR3 is 16 amino acids long. The CDR3 spells CASSQGTSGSTDTQYF. As DNA, the CDR3 is TGTGCCAGCAGTCAGGGGACTAGCGGGAGCACAGATACGCAGTATTTT.